This TCR beta chain was found in a study of radiation and T cells in renal cell carcinoma. TCRdb's table, derived via immunoSEQ multiplex PCR, lists solely in-frame clones and lacks some. The sample lists about 150,000 clones, 87% occurring once. The time point here: blood 2 weeks post-SBRT. As to treatment: 15 Gy SBRT to primary tumor, nephrectomy 4 weeks later. V lost 5 bases, J lost 6 bases, and 11 bases stayed unmatched. This CDR3 has 15 amino acids. Germline lookup yields CDR1 SEHNR and CDR2 FQNEAQ (reference sequence). Material: blood, obtained from a patient whose treatment included radiotherapy and nephrectomy. This chain links TRBV7-9 with TRBJ2-3, with 7 bases lining up with TRBD2. The sequence derives from a woman in her 50s with renal cell carcinoma. The CDR3 DNA reads as TGTGCCAGCAGCCCCCCGGCGGGAGTATTCGATACGCAGTATTTT. This sequence encodes CASSPPAGVFDTQYF.